This T cell receptor beta chain was obtained from a study of technical replicates of blood from a handful of donors. Repertoires were generated with immunoSEQ multiplex PCR, while TCRdb's copy carries only in-frame clones and drops some. The table records 50,000 or so clones, around nine tenths of them present only once. Germline-derived CDR1 and CDR2 are SGHRS and YFSETQ. CDR3 length: 16 residues. V gave up 0 bases and J gave up 0 bases, with 11 bases separating them. This clonotype was sampled from a human donor in good health. Some clones in this sample may be carry-over from other donors' samples. The source material was PBMCs. This sequence joins TRBV5-1 and TRBJ2-3; weak D call: TRBD2 (6 bases). CDR3 in amino acids: CASSLELAASTDTQYF. For the CDR3, the DNA is TGCGCCAGCAGCTTGGAACTAGCTGCTAGCACAGATACGCAGTATTTT.